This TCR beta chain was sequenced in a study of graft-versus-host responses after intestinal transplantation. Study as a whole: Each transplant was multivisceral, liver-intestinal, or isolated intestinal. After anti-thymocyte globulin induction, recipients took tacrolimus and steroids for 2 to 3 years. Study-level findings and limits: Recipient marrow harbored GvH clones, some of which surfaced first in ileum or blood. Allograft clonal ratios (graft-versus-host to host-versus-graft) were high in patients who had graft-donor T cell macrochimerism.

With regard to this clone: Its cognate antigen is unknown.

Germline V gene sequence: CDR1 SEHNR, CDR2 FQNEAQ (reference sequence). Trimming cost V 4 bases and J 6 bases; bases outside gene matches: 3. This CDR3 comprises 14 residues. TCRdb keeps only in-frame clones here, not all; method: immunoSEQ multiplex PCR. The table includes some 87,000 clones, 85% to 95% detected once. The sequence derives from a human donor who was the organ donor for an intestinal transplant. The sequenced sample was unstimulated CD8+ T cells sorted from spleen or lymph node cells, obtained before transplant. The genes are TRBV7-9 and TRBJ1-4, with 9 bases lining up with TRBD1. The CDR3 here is CASSSWTGDEKLFF. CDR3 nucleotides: TGTGCCAGCAGCTCCTGGACAGGGGATGAAAAACTGTTTTTT.